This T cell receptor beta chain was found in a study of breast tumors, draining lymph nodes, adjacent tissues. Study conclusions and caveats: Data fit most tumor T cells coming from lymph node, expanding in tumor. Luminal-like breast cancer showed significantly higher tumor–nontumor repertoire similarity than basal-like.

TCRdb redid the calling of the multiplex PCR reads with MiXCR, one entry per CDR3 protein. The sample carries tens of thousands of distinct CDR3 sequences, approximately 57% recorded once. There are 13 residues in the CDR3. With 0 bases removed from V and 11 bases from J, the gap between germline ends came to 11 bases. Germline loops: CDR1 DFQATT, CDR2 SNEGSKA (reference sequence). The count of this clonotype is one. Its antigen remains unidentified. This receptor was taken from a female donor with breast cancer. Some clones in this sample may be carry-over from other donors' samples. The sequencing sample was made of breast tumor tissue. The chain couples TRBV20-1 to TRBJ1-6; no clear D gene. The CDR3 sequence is CSARDQTIPPLHF. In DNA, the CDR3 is TGCAGTGCTAGAGACCAGACGATTCCACCCCTCCACTTT.